The next 10 T cell receptor beta chains were all read from a single sample in a study of T cells in localized non-small cell lung cancer. Sequencing used immunoSEQ multiplex PCR; TCRdb keeps in-frame clones, though not all of them. This repertoire shows fewer than 45,000 clones, around 86% found once; its top ten account for around 6.4%. The specimen comprised peripheral blood, sampled before any cancer treatment. The receptors here all came from a man between 40 and 70 years old with stage I lung adenocarcinoma.

The rearrangement links TRBV10-3 to TRBJ2-7; D perhaps matches TRBD1 (6 bases). This CDR3 has 14 residues. Per the germline V gene, CDR1 is ENHRY and CDR2 is SYGVKD. V was trimmed by 5 bases and J by 1 base, leaving 12 bases between them. In nucleotides, the CDR3 is TGTGCCATCAGTTCGGACAGATCTTCCTACGAGCAGTACTTC. This sequence encodes CAISSDRSSYEQYF.

The chain couples TRBV21-1 to TRBJ2-3; TRBD1 is the table's D call, not checked against the DNA. TRBV21-1 is a listed pseudogene. This CDR3 has 14 residues. The CDR3 bases are TGTGCCAGCAGCAAAAAAACAGGCACAGATACGCAGTATTTT. As protein: CASSKKTGTDTQYF.

In its sample, this clone was seen a few times. An end of the junction does not agree with germline; a read error may underlie this. The chain joins TRBV7-2 to TRBJ2-1, with D perhaps TRBD1 (6 bases). The V gene's germline CDR1 is SGHTA and CDR2 FQGNSA. The CDR3 runs to 15 residues. CDR3 sequence: CASSQGLHSYNEQFF. The CDR3, as DNA: TGCGCCAGCAGCCAGGGGCTACACTCCTACAATGAGCAGTTCTTC.

The V call is TRBV7-6, the J call TRBJ2-7, with no clear D. Germline loops: CDR1 SGHVS, CDR2 FNYEAQ. V was cut by 1 base and J by 0 bases, with 10 bases left in between. The CDR3 has 15 residues. The CDR3 loop is CASSLDAVSSYEQYF. The CDR3 coding sequence is TGTGCCAGCAGCTTAGACGCGGTCAGCTCCTACGAGCAGTACTTC.

The chain uses TRBV11-2 and TRBJ2-7, with D possibly being TRBD2 (6 bases). The CDR3 covers 15 residues. The V gene's germline CDR1 is SGHAT and CDR2 FQNNGV. V was clipped by 2 bases and J by 7 bases, with 18 bases between them. The CDR3 spells CASSLLGWGVREQYF. The CDR3 coding sequence is TGTGCCAGCAGCTTACTTGGGTGGGGGGTGAGGGAGCAGTACTTC.

With regard to this clone: Other DNA sequences in this sample translate to the same CDR3. The rearrangement uses TRBV28 and TRBJ1-2; 9 nucleotides align to TRBD1. This CDR3 region has 14 residues. The junction had 7 bases not matched to a gene; V was cut back by 6 bases and J by 5 bases. CDR1 is MDHEN and CDR2 is SYDVKM in the germline V gene. The CDR3 loop is CASSPPGQGYGYTF. CDR3 bases: TGTGCCAGCAGCCCCCCGGGACAGGGTTATGGCTACACCTTC.

The V gene is TRBV5-6, the J gene TRBJ2-1; D assignment may be TRBD1 or TRBD2 (5 bases each). The V gene's germline CDR1 is SGHDT and CDR2 YYEEEE. V was cut by 5 bases and J by 6 bases, with 12 bases left in between. The length of the CDR3 is 13 residues. This chain's CDR3 is CASRTGRRNEQFF. CDR3 DNA: TGTGCCAGCAGAACGGGACGCCGCAATGAGCAGTTCTTC.

V and J are TRBV7-3 and TRBJ2-2; D unresolved. Germline CDR1 is SGHTA and CDR2 is FQGTGA. Trimming cost V 1 base and J 2 bases, with 5 bases left between them. CDR3 length equals 14 residues. Here the CDR3 reads CASSLNSNTGELFF. In DNA, the CDR3 is TGTGCCAGCAGCTTAAACTCTAACACCGGGGAGCTGTTTTTT.

The chain joins TRBV4-1 to TRBJ1-5, with unresolved D. Germline CDR1 is MGHRA and CDR2 is YSYEKL. V lost 3 bases and J lost 3, with 12 bases in between. This CDR3 spans 15 amino acids. Here the CDR3 reads CASSQAGRNNQPQHF. The DNA for the CDR3 is TGCGCCAGCAGCCAGGCGGGTAGGAACAATCAGCCCCAGCATTTT.

This chain links TRBV28 with TRBJ2-7; the match to TRBD1 covers 7 bases. V trimming: 1 base; J trimming: 0 bases; junction bases outside the gene matches: 0. Germline V lookup: CDR1 MDHEN, CDR2 SYDVKM. The length of the CDR3 is 14 residues. The CDR3 nucleotides are TGTGCCAGCAGTTTATCAGGGGGCTCCTACGAGCAGTACTTC. This codes for CASSLSGGSYEQYF.